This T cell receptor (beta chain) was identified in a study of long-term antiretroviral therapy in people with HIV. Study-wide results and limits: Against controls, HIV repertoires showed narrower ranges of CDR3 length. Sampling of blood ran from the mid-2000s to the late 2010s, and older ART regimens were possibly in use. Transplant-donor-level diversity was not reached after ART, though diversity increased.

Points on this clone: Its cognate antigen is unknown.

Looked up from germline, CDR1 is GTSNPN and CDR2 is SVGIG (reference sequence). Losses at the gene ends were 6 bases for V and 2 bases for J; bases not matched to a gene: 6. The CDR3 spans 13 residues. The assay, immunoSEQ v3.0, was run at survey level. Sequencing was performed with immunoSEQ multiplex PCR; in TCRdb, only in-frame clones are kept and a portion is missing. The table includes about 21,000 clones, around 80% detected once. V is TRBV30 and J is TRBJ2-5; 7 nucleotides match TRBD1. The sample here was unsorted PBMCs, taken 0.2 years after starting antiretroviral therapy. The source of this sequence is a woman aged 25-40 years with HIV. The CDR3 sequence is CACADRAQETQYF. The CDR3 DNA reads TGTGCCTGTGCTGACAGGGCGCAAGAGACCCAGTACTTC.